The T cell receptor (beta chain) under discussion was sequenced for a study of T cells in localized non-small cell lung cancer. Findings and caveats of the study: Peak T cell clonality was found in uninvolved adjacent lung, exceeding tumor. Appearances in adjacent lung were noted for a median approximately 52 of the top 100 tumor clones.

Data came from immunoSEQ multiplex PCR; TCRdb stores just in-frame clones and leaves some out. This sample has over 30,000 clones, with over 80% found just once. CDR3 length: 14 amino acids. The trim removed 6 bases at V and 2 bases at J, leaving 6 bases unmatched. CDR1 MDHEN and CDR2 SYDVKM come from the germline V gene. Points on this clone: Its target is not known.

Sequenced here: peripheral blood, sampled before any cancer treatment. This TCR derives from a woman between 35 and 75 years old with stage I lung adenocarcinoma. The chain carries TRBV28 and TRBJ1-2, with 7 positions matching TRBD1. The CDR3 region has the DNA TGTGCCAGCAGGGCGGGGACAGCAAACTATGGCTACACCTTC. Translated: CASRAGTANYGYTF.